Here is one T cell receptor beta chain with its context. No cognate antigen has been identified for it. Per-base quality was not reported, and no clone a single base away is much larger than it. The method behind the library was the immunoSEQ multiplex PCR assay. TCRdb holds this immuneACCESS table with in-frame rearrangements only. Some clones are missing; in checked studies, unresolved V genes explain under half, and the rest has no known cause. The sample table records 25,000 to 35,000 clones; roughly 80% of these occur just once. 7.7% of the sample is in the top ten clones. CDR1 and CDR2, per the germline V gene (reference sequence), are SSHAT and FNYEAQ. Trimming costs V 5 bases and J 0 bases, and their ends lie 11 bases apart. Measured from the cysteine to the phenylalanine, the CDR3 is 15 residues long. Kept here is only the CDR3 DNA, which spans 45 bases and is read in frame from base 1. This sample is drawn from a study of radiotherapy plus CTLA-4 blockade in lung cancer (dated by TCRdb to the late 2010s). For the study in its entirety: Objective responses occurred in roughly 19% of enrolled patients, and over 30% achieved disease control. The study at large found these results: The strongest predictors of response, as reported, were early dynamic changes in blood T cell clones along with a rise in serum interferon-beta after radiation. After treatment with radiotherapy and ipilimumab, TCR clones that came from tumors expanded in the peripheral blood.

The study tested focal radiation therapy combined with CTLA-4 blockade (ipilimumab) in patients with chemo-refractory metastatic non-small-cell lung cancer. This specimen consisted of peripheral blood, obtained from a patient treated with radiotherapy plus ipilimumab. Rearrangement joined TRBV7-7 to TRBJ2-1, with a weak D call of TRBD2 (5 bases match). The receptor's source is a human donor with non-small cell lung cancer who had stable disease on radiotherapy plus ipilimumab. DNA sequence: TGTGCCAGCAGCCGTGGGAGCGGCTCCTACAATGAGCAGTTCTTC. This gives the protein CASSRGSGSYNEQFF.